This TCR beta chain was found in a study of blood T cells in healthy people across ages (dated by TCRdb to between 2015 and 2017). For context, the study as a whole: In model experiments, template switching captured roughly one uniquely barcoded TCR beta cDNA molecule for every two T cells. To track age-related changes in TCR beta repertoire diversity, the study relied on deep sequencing normalized with unique cDNA molecular identifiers. The donors were divided into four age groups: young (average around 16 years), middle-aged (over 35), aged (about 60) and long-lived (about 84). To avoid experimental bias, donors of different ages were spread randomly across the sequencing lanes. The study analyzed two additional independent replicas of 1 million unique cDNA reads from the same blood draw for two donors, one aged 18 to 29 and one aged 80 or older. General conclusions and limits of the study: Conclusive comparison of naive and antigen-experienced compartments was prevented by the profiling of bulk unsorted PBMCs. Compared with the aged group, more naive CD4+ T cells, fewer expanded clones and increased TCR diversity were shown by the long-lived group, suggesting age selection. As age increased, observed TCR beta diversity per million T cells dropped in a roughly linear way, and a significant reduction was already evident by age 40. Estimates of total diversity based on one million sequenced T cells were regarded as lower bounds and as underestimates. Because the CMV infection status of the donors was unknown, age-related changes in expanded clonotypes may potentially have been confounded. There was a strong correlation between observed TCR beta diversity and the percentage of naive T cells measured by flow cytometry.

As concerns this clonotype: Its antigen specificity is not known. The junction departs from the called germline gene at one end, perhaps through a read error.

Libraries were built with 5' RACE. Instrument on record: Illumina HiSeq 2500. A second about 7 to 11 cycle PCR used a sample-barcoded 5' primer and a J-beta primer mix. A unique molecular identifier was introduced onto each TCR beta cDNA molecule by a template-switch 5' adaptor carrying 12 random nucleotides. Each sample yielded at least 2.5 million CDR3-containing paired-end reads. First-strand cDNA synthesis was performed from all RNA using the Mint cDNA synthesis kit, with priming by a TRBC-specific oligonucleotide. Following uracil-DNA glycosylase treatment, all cDNA underwent a first 18-cycle PCR with the universal primers M1SS and BC2_uni_R. Turning to the authors' computational methods: For normalization, 1 million high-quality reads, each with a distinct molecular identifier, were randomly selected from each sample. Instead of being binned into consensus sequences, reads that shared molecular identifiers were thrown out. MiTCR, set to a Q25 quality threshold and the strictest error-elimination algorithm, was used for CDR3 identification, clonotype clustering and error correction. A nonparametric unseen species model using Euler transformation provided a lower-bound estimate of total TCR beta diversity. TCRdb cleaned the public reads at Q25 with fastp, built clones with MiXCR and kept in-frame beta chains. Here each entry gathers all rows of one CDR3 protein and keeps the most common genes and DNA. In this record, the V and J calls reflect TCRdb's handling and not the investigators' own analysis. Across this sample there are about 730,000 distinct CDR3 sequences, with roughly two fifths seen only once. The top ten clones comprise 20% of the sample.

Donors were 39 systemically healthy Caucasian individuals from Russia aged 6 to 90 years. Each donor gave 9 to 10 milliliters of peripheral blood, collected into EDTA-treated Vacutainer tubes. Ficoll-Paque density-gradient centrifugation was used to isolate PBMCs, with at least 6.5 million per sample. Total RNA was extracted from PBMCs with Trizol reagent, with at least 5.5 micrograms obtained per sample. For every donor, an aliquot of PBMCs went through flow cytometry to measure the percentages of naive CD45RAhigh/CD27high T cells. The sequence was obtained from a woman aged 55-69 years in good health. The sequenced sample was blood.

The encoded CDR3 is CASTLAPGGWEQYF. Read as DNA, the sequence is TGTGCCAGCACCTTAGCCCCAGGGGGTTGGGAGCAGTACTTC. Recombination linked TRBV11-2 to TRBJ2-7; 7 nucleotides in the junction match TRBD1. Reading the germline V gene gives CDR1 SGHAT and CDR2 FQNNGV. From its cysteine to its phenylalanine, the CDR3 spans 14 amino acids. Kept here is only the CDR3 DNA, which spans 42 bases and is read in frame from base 1.